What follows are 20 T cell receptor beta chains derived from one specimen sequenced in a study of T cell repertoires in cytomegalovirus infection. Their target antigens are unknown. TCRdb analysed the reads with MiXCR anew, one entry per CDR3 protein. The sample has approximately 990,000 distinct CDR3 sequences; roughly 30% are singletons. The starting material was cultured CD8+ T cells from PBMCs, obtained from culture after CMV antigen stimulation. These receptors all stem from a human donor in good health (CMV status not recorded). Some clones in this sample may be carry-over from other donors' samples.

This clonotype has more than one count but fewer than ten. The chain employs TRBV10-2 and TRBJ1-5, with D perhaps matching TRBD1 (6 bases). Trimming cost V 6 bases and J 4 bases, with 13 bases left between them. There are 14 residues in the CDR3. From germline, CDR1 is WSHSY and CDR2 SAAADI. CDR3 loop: CASRPGHLNQPQHF. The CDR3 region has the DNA TGCGCCAGCAGACCGGGACACTTAAATCAGCCCCAGCATTTT.

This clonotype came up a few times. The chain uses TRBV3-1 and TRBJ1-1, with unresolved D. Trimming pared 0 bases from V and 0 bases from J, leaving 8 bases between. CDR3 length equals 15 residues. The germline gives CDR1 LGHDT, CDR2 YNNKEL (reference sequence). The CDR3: CASSQDGAVNTEAFF. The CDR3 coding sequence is TGTGCCAGCAGCCAAGATGGAGCGGTGAACACTGAAGCTTTCTTT.

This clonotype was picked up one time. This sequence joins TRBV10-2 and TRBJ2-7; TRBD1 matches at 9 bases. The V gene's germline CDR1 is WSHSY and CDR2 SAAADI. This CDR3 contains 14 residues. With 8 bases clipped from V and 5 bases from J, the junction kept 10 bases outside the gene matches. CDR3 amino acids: CASGGGQGPHEQYF. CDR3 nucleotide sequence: TGCGCCAGCGGAGGGGGACAGGGCCCCCACGAGCAGTACTTC.

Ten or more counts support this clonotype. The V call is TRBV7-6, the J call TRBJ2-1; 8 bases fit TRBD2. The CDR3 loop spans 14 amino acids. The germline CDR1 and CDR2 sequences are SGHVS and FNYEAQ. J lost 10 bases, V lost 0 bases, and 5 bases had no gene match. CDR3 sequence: CASSLAGPGGEQFF. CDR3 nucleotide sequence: TGTGCCAGCAGCTTAGCTGGCCCGGGGGGGGAGCAGTTCTTC.

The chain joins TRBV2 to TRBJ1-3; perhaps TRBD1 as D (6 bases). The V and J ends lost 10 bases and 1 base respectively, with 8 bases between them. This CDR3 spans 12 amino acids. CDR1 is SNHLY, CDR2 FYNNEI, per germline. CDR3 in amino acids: CAKTGSGNTIYF. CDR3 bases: TGTGCCAAGACAGGTTCTGGAAACACCATATATTTT.

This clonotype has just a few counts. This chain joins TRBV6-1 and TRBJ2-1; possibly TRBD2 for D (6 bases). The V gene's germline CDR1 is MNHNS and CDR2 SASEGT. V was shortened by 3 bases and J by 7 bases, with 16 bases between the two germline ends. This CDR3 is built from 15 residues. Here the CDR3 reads CASSEAPGRGNEQFF. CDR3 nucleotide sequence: TGTGCCAGCAGTGAGGCCCCGGGGCGGGGAAATGAGCAGTTCTTC.

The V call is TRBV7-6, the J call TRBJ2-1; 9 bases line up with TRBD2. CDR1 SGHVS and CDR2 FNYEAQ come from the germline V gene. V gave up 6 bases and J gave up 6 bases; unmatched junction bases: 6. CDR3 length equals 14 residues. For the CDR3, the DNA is TGTGCCAGCAGTCGTCTAGCGGGGTGCAATGAGCAGTTCTTC. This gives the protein CASSRLAGCNEQFF. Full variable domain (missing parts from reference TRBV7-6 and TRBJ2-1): GAGVSQSPRYKVTKRGQDVALRCDPISGHVSLYWYRQALGQGPEFLTYFNYEAQQDKSGLPNDRFSAERPEGSISTLTIQRTEQRDSAMYRCASSRLAGCNEQFFGPGTRLTVL.

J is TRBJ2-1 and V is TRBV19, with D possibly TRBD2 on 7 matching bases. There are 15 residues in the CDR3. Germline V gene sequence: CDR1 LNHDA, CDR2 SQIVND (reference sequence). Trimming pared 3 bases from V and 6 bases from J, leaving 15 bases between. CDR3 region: CASSMAGASSNEQFF. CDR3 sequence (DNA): TGTGCCAGTAGTATGGCGGGGGCCTCGAGCAATGAGCAGTTCTTC.

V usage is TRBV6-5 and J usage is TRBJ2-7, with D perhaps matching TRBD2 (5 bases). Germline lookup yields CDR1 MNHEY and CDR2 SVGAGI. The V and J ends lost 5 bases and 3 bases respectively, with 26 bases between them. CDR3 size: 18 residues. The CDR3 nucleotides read TGTGCCAGCAGTCAACCTGCTGAAGGCCTCCGGGGTCGCTACGAGCAGTACGTC. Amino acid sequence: CASSQPAEGLRGRYEQYV.

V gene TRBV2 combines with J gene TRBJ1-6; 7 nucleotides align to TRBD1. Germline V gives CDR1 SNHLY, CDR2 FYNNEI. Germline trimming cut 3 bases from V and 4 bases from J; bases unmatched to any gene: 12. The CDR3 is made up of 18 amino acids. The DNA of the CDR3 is TGTGCCAGCAGTGATCTGGAGACAGGGTCTCCTTATAATTCACCCCTCCACTTT. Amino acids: CASSDLETGSPYNSPLHF.

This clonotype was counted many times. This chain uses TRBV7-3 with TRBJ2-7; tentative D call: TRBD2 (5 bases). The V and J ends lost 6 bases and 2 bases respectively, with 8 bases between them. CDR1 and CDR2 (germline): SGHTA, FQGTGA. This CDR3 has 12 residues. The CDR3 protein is CASRRGPYEQYV. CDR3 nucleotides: TGTGCCAGCAGAAGAGGGCCCTACGAGCAGTACGTC.

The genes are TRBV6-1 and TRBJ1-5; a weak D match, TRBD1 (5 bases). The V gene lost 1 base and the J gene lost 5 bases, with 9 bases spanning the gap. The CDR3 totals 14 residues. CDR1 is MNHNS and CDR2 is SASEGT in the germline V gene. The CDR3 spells CASSEDGAYQPQHF. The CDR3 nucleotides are TGTGCCAGCAGTGAAGACGGGGCGTATCAGCCCCAGCATTTT.

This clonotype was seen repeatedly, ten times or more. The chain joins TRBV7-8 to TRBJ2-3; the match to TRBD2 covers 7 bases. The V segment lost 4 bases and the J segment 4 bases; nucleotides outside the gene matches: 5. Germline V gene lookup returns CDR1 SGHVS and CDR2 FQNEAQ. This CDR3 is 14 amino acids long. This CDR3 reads CASSYWGGSDTQYF. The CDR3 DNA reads TGTGCCAGCAGCTACTGGGGGGGATCAGATACGCAGTATTTT.

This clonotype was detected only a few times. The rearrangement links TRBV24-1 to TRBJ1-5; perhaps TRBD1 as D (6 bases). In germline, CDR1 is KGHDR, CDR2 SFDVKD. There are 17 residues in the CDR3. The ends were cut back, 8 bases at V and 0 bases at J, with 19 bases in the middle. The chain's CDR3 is CATMHTGLRYSNQPQHF. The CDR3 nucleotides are TGTGCCACCATGCATACAGGGTTGAGATATAGCAATCAGCCCCAGCATTTT.

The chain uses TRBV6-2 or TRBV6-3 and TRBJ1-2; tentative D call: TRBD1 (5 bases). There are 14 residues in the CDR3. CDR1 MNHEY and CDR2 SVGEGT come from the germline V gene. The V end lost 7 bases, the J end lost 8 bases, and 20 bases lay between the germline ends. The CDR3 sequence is CASIGASYLGGYTF. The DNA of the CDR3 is TGTGCCAGCATTGGGGCATCCTACCTCGGGGGCTACACCTTC.

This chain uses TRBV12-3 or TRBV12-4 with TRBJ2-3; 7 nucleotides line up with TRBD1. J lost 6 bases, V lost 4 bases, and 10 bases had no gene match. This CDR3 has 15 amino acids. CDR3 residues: CASSSGKGAADTQYF. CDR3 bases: TGTGCCAGCAGTTCAGGGAAGGGGGCCGCGGATACGCAGTATTTT.

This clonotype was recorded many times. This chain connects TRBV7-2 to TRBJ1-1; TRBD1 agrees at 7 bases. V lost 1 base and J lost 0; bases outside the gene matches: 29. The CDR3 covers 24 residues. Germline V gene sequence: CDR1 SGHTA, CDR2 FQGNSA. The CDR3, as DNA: TGTGCCAGCAGCTTAGGTGGCGACCTAGGCCAGGTTATTAGGAGACAGGGCATGAACACTGAAGCTTTCTTT. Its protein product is CASSLGGDLGQVIRRQGMNTEAFF.

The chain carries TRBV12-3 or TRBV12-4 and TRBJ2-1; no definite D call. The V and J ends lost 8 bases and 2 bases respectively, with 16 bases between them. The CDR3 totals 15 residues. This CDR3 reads CASSARRAPYNEQFF. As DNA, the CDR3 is TGTGCCAGCTCCGCGAGAAGGGCGCCCTACAATGAGCAGTTCTTC.

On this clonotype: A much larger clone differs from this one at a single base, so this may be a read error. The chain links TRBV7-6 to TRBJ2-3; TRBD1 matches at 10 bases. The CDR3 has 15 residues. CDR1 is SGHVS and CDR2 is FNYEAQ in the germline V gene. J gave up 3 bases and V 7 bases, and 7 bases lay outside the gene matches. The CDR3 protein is CASNLTGGFTDTQYF. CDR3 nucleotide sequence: TGTGCCAGCAACTTGACAGGGGGCTTTACAGATACGCAGTATTTT.

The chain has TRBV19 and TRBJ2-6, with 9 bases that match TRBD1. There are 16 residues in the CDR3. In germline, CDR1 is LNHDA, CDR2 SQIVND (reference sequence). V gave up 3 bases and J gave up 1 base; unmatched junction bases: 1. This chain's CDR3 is CASSIGTGSGANVLTF. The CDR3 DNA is TGTGCCAGTAGTATTGGGACAGGGTCTGGGGCCAACGTCCTGACTTTC. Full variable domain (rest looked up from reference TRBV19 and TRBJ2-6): DGGITQSPKYLFRKEGQNVTLSCEQNLNHDAMYWYRQDPGQGLRLIYYSQIVNDFQKGDIAEGYSVSREKKESFPLTVTSAQKNPTAFYLCASSIGTGSGANVLTFGAGSRLTVL.